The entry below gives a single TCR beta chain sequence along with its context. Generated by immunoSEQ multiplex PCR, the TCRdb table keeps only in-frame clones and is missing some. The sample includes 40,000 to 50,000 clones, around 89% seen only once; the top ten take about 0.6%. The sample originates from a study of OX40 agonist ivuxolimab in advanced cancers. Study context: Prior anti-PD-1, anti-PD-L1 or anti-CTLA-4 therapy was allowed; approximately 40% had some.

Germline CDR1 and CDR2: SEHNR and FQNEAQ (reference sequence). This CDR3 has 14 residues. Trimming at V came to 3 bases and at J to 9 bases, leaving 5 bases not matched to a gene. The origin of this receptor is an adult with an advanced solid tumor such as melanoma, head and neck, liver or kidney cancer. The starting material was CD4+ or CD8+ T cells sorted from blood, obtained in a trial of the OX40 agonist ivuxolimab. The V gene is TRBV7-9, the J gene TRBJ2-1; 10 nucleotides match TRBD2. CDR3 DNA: TGTGCCAGCAGCTTGGCTAGCGGGGGAGGTGAGCAGTTCTTC. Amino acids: CASSLASGGGEQFF.